The TCR beta chain under discussion was sequenced for a study of CD8+ T cells in alopecia areata. This clone was seen a few times. Antigen specificity is unknown. Treatment indicated: oral pan-JAK inhibitor, 5-10 mg twice daily. The study team obtained lesional scalp punch biopsies and peripheral blood from alopecia areata patients. Once RNA had been extracted, it was reverse transcribed into cDNA to act as the sequencing template. This table comes from immunoSEQ multiplex PCR, and its TCRdb copy is limited to in-frame clones, with some not included. There are about 88,000 clones in the sample; around 40% occur only once, and more than 15% lies in the top ten. Points from the study as a whole: Because of a solitary nonresponder, the connection of baseline CD8+ expansion to response stays uncertain. Scalp samples also yield sequences from resident alphabeta T cells of normal skin.

The germline gives CDR1 SGHDN, CDR2 FVKESK. The CDR3 is 14 amino acids. With 1 base removed from V and 4 bases from J, the gap between germline ends came to 8 bases. The sequenced sample was CD8+ T cells sorted from blood, obtained at week 24, from a patient treated with tofacitinib. This clonotype was sampled from a human donor with alopecia areata. This rearrangement joins TRBV14 to TRBJ2-1, with D unresolved. In DNA, the CDR3 is TGTGCCAGCAGCCAAGGTTTACTTTACAATGAGCAGTTCTTC. Its translation: CASSQGLLYNEQFF.